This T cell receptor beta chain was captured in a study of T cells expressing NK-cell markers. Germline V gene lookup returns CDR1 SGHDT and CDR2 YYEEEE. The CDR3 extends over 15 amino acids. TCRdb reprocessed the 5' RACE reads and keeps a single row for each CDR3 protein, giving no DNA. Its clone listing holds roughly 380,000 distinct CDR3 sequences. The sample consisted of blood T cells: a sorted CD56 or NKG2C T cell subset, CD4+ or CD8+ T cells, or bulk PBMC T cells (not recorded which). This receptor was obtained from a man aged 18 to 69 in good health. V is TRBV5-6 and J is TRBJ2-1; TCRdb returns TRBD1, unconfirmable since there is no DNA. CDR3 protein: CASSPQGVFYNEQFF.